Listed here are 2 T cell receptor beta chains from one sample, sequenced in a study of T cells in Graves' hyperthyroidism and ophthalmopathy. Amplification of TCR beta CDR3 regions used RNA as the template. The HTBI primer set was used in a first-round RT-PCR of the TCR CDR3. A single record per CDR3 protein comes from TCRdb applying MiXCR to the multiplex PCR reads. This sample yields more than 500,000 distinct CDR3 sequences, of which roughly a sixth are seen a single time; about 31% belongs to the top ten. Sequencing was done on a sample of blood. These receptors came from a young woman with Graves' ophthalmopathy.

This clonotype has a count of ten or more. The chain couples TRBV6-1 to TRBJ1-1; maybe TRBD1 (5 bases). This CDR3 region has 17 residues. Germline CDR1 MNHNS, CDR2 SASEGT. The V gene lost 5 bases and the J gene lost 4 bases, with 23 bases spanning the gap. The CDR3 sequence is CASSIHLPSGYGTEAFF. In DNA form, the CDR3 reads TGTGCCAGCAGTATCCATCTCCCATCAGGGTATGGCACTGAAGCTTTCTTT.

On this clonotype: The junction does not match germline at one end; this may be a read error. The chain links TRBV12-3 or TRBV12-4 to TRBJ2-1; D ambiguous. The CDR3 is 19 amino acids. The CDR3 is CATSDNLGRFRSSYNEQFF. Written as DNA, the CDR3 is TGTGCCACCAGTGATAATCTCGGGCGGTTCCGGAGCTCCTACAATGAGCAGTTCTTC.